This TCR beta chain was observed in a study of fetal regulatory T cell absence and autoimmunity. The table came from immunoSEQ multiplex PCR; TCRdb's copy has only in-frame clones and leaves some out. This sample carries around 100,000 clones, roughly 70% of them seen once, and the ten largest clones take about 2.1%. The ends lost 4 bases at V and 3 bases at J; junction bases unmatched: 13. Germline CDR1 and CDR2: SNHLY and FYNNEI. This CDR3 has 18 residues. Sequencing was performed on pancreas tissue. The TCR originated in a male donor with IPEX syndrome. This chain links TRBV2 with TRBJ1-3; TRBD1 aligns across 9 bases. Here the CDR3 DNA reads TGTGCCAGCAGTGGAGGGGGACAGGGAGTTTACGATGGAAACACCATATATTTT. This gives the protein CASSGGGQGVYDGNTIYF.